This TCR beta chain appears in the sequencing data of a study of T cell responses to AZD1222 COVID-19 vaccine. Overall study results and limits: The study sampled repertoires only after the peak T cell response. Elevations in Spike-specific TCR breadth and depth followed administration of two AZD1222 doses. It was only a handful of AZD1222 recipients who were seropositive at baseline. The donor cohort was predominantly white British with a female majority, and clonal diversity may have been underestimated.

This CDR3 spans 16 amino acids. V lost 2 bases and J 2 bases, leaving 15 bases between the germline ends. Looked up from germline, CDR1 is MNHEY and CDR2 is SVGAGI. Worth noting for this clone: Its antigen is unknown.

This table comes from immunoSEQ multiplex PCR, and its TCRdb copy is limited to in-frame clones, with some not included. The table lists about 110,000 clones, around 93% of them singletons. The gene calls are TRBV6-5 and TRBJ1-2; D perhaps matches TRBD1 (5 bases). The clonotype originates from an adult who received the AZD1222 COVID-19 vaccine. The specimen was peripheral blood, collected 28 days after the second AZD1222 dose. CDR3 in DNA: TGTGCCAGCAGTTACGGCAGGGCCGTCTCAAACTATGGCTACACCTTC. Protein sequence: CASSYGRAVSNYGYTF.